The present T cell receptor beta chain was sequenced within a study of PD-1 blockade in classical Hodgkin lymphoma. A word on this clone: Its specificity is not known.

The time point: cycle 4 day 1 (C4D1), after about 6 weeks of nivolumab. Patients all relapsed after autologous stem cell transplantation, and there was variation in brentuximab vedotin exposure. Study results and limitations: A significant rise in TCR diversity was seen by C4D1 for CD4+ cells but not for CD8+ cells. It was among complete responders that baseline diversity resembled that of newly diagnosed patients.

Germline loops: CDR1 SNHLY, CDR2 FYNNEI. Trimming removed 10 bases from V and 1 base from J; junction bases left unmatched: 8. The CDR3 length is 15 residues. Here immunoSEQ multiplex PCR was the method, and the copy in TCRdb shows in-frame clones only, minus some. The sample has about 47,000 clones, 90% seen once. The clonotype was recovered from a human donor with classical Hodgkin lymphoma. The sample in question was peripheral blood mononuclear cells (PBMCs), obtained before the fourth cycle of nivolumab. This chain joins TRBV2 and TRBJ2-2, with 8 nucleotides matching TRBD1. The CDR3 loop reads CATRPGTGNTGELFF. The DNA for the CDR3 is TGTGCCACCAGACCGGGGACAGGGAACACCGGGGAGCTGTTTTTT.